The next 17 T cell receptor beta chains were all read from a single sample in a study of blood T cells in healthy people across ages. With a J-beta primer mix and a sample-barcoded 5' primer, a second PCR ran about 7 to 11 cycles. TCRdb re-analysed the 5' RACE reads in MiXCR, keeping a single row per CDR3 protein. The repertoire holds 600,000 to 900,000 distinct CDR3 sequences, with 20% to 30% as singletons. The same data also contributed to another study, on T cells of mothers and their children.

Material: blood. The source is a boy between 10 and 17 years old in good health.

This clonotype was seen a few times. The gene calls are TRBV4-2 and TRBJ2-5; D tentatively fits TRBD1 or TRBD2 (5 bases each). This CDR3 region has 13 residues. Per the germline V gene, CDR1 is LGHNA and CDR2 is YNFKEQ. Trimming took 0 bases from V and 11 from J, leaving 13 bases between them. The CDR3 DNA follows: TGTGCCAGCAGCCAAGAACGTGTGGGGGAGCAGTACTTC. Translating gives CASSQERVGEQYF.

The rearrangement links TRBV27 to TRBJ2-5; D might be TRBD1 (5 bases). The J call may not be correct, given that the DNA end is closer to TRBJ2-1. Germline CDR1 and CDR2: MNHEY and SMNVEV (reference sequence). This CDR3 has 13 residues. CDR3 in DNA: TGTGCCAGCAGTTTGCCAGGGCGTGATGAGCAGTTCTTC. The encoded protein is CASSLPGRDEQFF.

The rearrangement joins TRBV12-5 to TRBJ2-4; possibly TRBD1 or TRBD2 for D (5 bases each). V lost 6 bases and J 0 bases, leaving 21 bases between the germline ends. There are 18 residues in the CDR3. Looked up from germline, CDR1 is LGHNT and CDR2 is FRNRAP. Here the CDR3 DNA reads TGTGCTAGTGGACTCAGACCCGGGACGGAACTAGCCAAAAACATTCAGTACTTC. As protein: CASGLRPGTELAKNIQYF.

This clonotype appeared a few times. V usage is TRBV10-3 and J usage is TRBJ1-5, with D maybe TRBD1 (5 bases). The V gene lost 4 bases and the J gene lost 0 bases, with 10 bases spanning the gap. Germline values: CDR1 ENHRY, CDR2 SYGVKD. The CDR3 consists of 15 residues. CDR3 sequence reads: CAISAGGNSNQPQHF. The CDR3 nucleotides read TGTGCCATCAGTGCGGGGGGAAATAGCAATCAGCCCCAGCATTTT.

This clonotype was seen more than once but under ten times. The V gene is TRBV19, the J gene TRBJ1-5; 7 bases align to TRBD1. This CDR3 is built from 12 residues. Germline loops: CDR1 LNHDA, CDR2 SQIVND (reference sequence). J lost 6 bases, V lost 6 bases, and 2 bases had no gene match. The CDR3 region is CASRDRSQPQHF. The CDR3, as DNA: TGTGCCAGTAGGGACAGGAGTCAGCCCCAGCATTTT.

V usage is TRBV5-4 and J usage is TRBJ2-3, with unresolved D. Per germline, CDR1 SGHNT and CDR2 YYREEE (reference sequence). The CDR3 spans 14 residues. Trimming took off 0 bases at V and 2 bases at J, with 7 bases between the two ends. The chain's CDR3 is CASSLGEFTDTQYF. DNA for the CDR3: TGTGCCAGCAGCTTGGGAGAATTCACAGATACGCAGTATTTT.

A word on this clonotype: The junction departs from germline at one end; a sequencing error may be responsible. CDR3 in DNA: TGTGTCATCAGTGGAGACAGGGCGCGAGAGGAGACCCAGTACTTC. Protein product: CVISGDRAREETQYF. The V call is TRBV10-3, the J call TRBJ2-5; 7 bases match TRBD1. The CDR3 loop spans 15 amino acids. CDR1 ENHRY and CDR2 SYGVKD come from the germline V gene.

The chain employs TRBV28 and TRBJ2-7; D call uncertain. The CDR3 loop spans 15 amino acids. Germline CDR1 MDHEN, CDR2 SYDVKM. The V and J ends lost 6 bases and 0 bases respectively, with 15 bases between them. CDR3 sequence (DNA): TGTGCCAGCAGGTCGAGTCTGCCGAGCTCCTACGAGCAGTACTTC. The encoded protein is CASRSSLPSSYEQYF. Full variable domain (remainder filled in from reference TRBV28 and TRBJ2-7): DVKVTQSSRYLVKRTGEKVFLECVQDMDHENMFWYRQDPGLGLRLIYFSYDVKMKEKGDIPEGYSVSREKKERFSLILESASTNQTSMYLCASRSSLPSSYEQYFGPGTRLTVT.

The V call is TRBV2, the J call TRBJ1-4; no reliable D call. Per germline, CDR1 SNHLY and CDR2 FYNNEI. V was shortened by 8 bases and J by 7 bases, with 14 bases between the two germline ends. The CDR3 is made up of 13 amino acids. CDR3 residues: CASHTRAGEKLFF. The CDR3 DNA is TGTGCCAGCCATACACGGGCGGGTGAAAAACTGTTTTTT.

The J gene is TRBJ2-6, the V gene TRBV11-2; 11 bases map to TRBD2. Looked up from germline, CDR1 is SGHAT and CDR2 is FQNNGV. CDR3 length: 20 residues. The J segment lost 1 base and the V segment lost 4 bases, leaving 12 bases of the junction unmatched. The CDR3 bases are TGTGCCAGCAGCTCACCTACTAGCGGGGGAATTGATTCTGGGGCCAACGTCCTGACTTTC. Amino acids: CASSSPTSGGIDSGANVLTF.

V usage is TRBV5-1 and J usage is TRBJ1-2, with TRBD1 as a possible D gene (6 bases). Trimming stripped 2 bases from V and 0 bases from J, with 14 bases between. Germline CDR1 reads SGHRS; CDR2 reads YFSETQ. The CDR3 runs 16 residues. For the CDR3, the DNA is TGCGCCAGCAGCTTAGGGGGGACCCAAGCTAACTATGGCTACACCTTC. Translating gives CASSLGGTQANYGYTF.

This clonotype was picked up a small number of times. The V call is TRBV20-1, the J call TRBJ1-2; no definite D call. V lost 0 bases and J lost 8, with 7 bases in between. This CDR3 has 11 residues. The germline V gene encodes CDR1 DFQATT and CDR2 SNEGSKA (reference sequence). In DNA, the CDR3 is TGCAGTGCTAGAGATGTTATGGGCTACACCTTC. Translating gives CSARDVMGYTF.

J is TRBJ2-1 and V is TRBV7-3, with 9 bases matching TRBD1. The DNA end is a closer match to TRBJ2-7, so the J assignment may be wrong. CDR3 size: 18 residues. Per the germline V gene, CDR1 is SGHTA and CDR2 is FQGTGA. CDR3 residues: CASSLTGAPGQGIYEQYF. CDR3 sequence (DNA): TGTGCCAGCAGCTTAACTGGAGCTCCGGGACAGGGAATCTACGAGCAGTACTTC.

The chain carries TRBV19 and TRBJ2-5; perhaps TRBD1 as D (6 bases). The germline V gene has CDR1 LNHDA and CDR2 SQIVND (reference sequence). This CDR3 region has 15 residues. V lost 4 bases and J 9 bases, leaving 21 bases between the germline ends. This chain's CDR3 is CASSTGRTEIGSQYF. The CDR3 nucleotides are TGTGCCAGTAGTACGGGACGGACAGAGATCGGGTCCCAGTACTTC.

The chain has TRBV25-1 and TRBJ2-5; a possible D gene is TRBD1 (6 bases). This CDR3 is built from 14 residues. V was pared by 2 bases and J by 5 bases, with 12 bases between. Germline CDR1 reads MGHDK; CDR2 reads SYGVNS. The CDR3 DNA reads TGTGCCAGCAGTGAACAGGGGTGGGGGGAGACCCAGTACTTC. Translated, it gives CASSEQGWGETQYF.

At least ten counts were recorded for this clonotype. The J gene is TRBJ2-3, the V gene TRBV12-3 or TRBV12-4, with D possibly called TRBD1 or TRBD2 (5 bases each). CDR3 length: 14 residues. The V end lost 10 bases, the J end lost 4 bases, and 18 bases lay between the germline ends. The CDR3 here is CAIGAGTPSDTQYF. The CDR3 region has the DNA TGTGCCATCGGTGCCGGGACCCCATCAGATACGCAGTATTTT.

V usage is TRBV7-9 and J usage is TRBJ2-4; TRBD2 matches at 9 bases. The V gene's germline CDR1 is SEHNR and CDR2 FQNEAQ (reference sequence). The CDR3 is made up of 17 amino acids. J lost 3 bases, V lost 5 bases, and 11 bases had no gene match. CDR3 DNA: TGTGCCAGCAGCCCACCTGCGGGGGGGCCCCACAAAAACATTCAGTACTTC. Amino acids: CASSPPAGGPHKNIQYF.